One TCR beta chain is described in this entry. Its antigen is not known. Indicated treatment: over 15 received Ad26.COV2.S at low or high dose, single or two shots; five or six received placebo; per-sample allocation not given. Sampling occurred on day 63 after the first vaccine or placebo injection. The study used a vaccine consisting of an Ad26 vector that expressed Wuhan-strain SARS-CoV-2 spike. This sample was taken from a study of Ad26.COV2.S vaccination and SARS-CoV-2 variants. The length of the CDR3 is 13 residues. The ends were cut back, 5 bases at V and 4 bases at J, with 12 bases in the middle. The V gene's germline CDR1 is LNHDA and CDR2 SQIVND (reference sequence). Study results and limitations: Among vaccine recipients, spike-specific TCR breadth exceeded that of placebo recipients.

The assay was immunoSEQ multiplex PCR, and TCRdb's table has in-frame clones only and misses some. This table has more than 300,000 clones, about 82% appearing once. The source is a person aged 18-60 years who received the Ad26.COV2.S COVID-19 vaccine or a placebo. The V and J genes are TRBV19 and TRBJ2-7; the D gene is possibly TRBD1 (7 bases). The sequences come from peripheral blood, collected in a trial of Ad26.COV2.S vaccine versus placebo. The CDR3 coding sequence is TGTGCCAGTAGTCGCGCAGGGGGGTACGAGCAGTACTTC. It yields the protein CASSRAGGYEQYF.